The 5 T cell receptor beta chains presented below share a single source sample, sequenced in a study of human T cells and chemical hapten exposure. Time point reported: healthy volunteer bleed at 2 weeks. The starting material, unfractionated whole blood, was used for total RNA extraction. TCRdb analysed the RACE reads with MiXCR anew, one entry per CDR3 protein. The data contain tens of thousands of distinct CDR3 sequences, approximately 9% of them seen just once; the ten biggest clones take up around 3%. Sample: whole blood. All receptors derive from a female donor in good health. Some clones in this sample may be carry-over from other donors' samples.

The chain employs TRBV14 and TRBJ1-4; D gene uncertain. This CDR3 region has 13 residues. Trimming cost V 4 bases and J 10 bases, with 13 bases left between them. Germline V gene data show CDR1 as SGHDN and CDR2 as FVKESK. CDR3 in amino acids: CASSLYHEGKLFF. For the CDR3, the DNA is TGTGCCAGCAGCCTTTATCACGAGGGAAAACTGTTTTTT.

This clonotype was seen only a few times. The gene calls are TRBV7-2 and TRBJ2-1; 14 bases are shared with TRBD2. The V and J ends lost 5 bases and 9 bases, in that order; junction bases with no gene match: 6. Germline CDR1 and CDR2: SGHTA and FQGNSA. This CDR3 region has 15 residues. The CDR3 DNA sequence: TGTGCCAGCAGCGGGGGACTAGCGGGAGTTTTTGAGCAGTTCTTC. As protein: CASSGGLAGVFEQFF.

The rearrangement links TRBV20-1 to TRBJ2-3; 13 bases agree with TRBD2. The J segment lost 5 bases and the V segment lost 2 bases, leaving 4 bases of the junction unmatched. CDR3 length: 15 amino acids. CDR1 and CDR2 (germline): DFQATT, SNEGSKA (reference sequence). The CDR3 region is CSARRLAGGGDTQYF. CDR3 nucleotide sequence: TGCAGTGCTAGACGACTAGCGGGAGGCGGAGATACGCAGTATTTT.

The V call is TRBV4-3, the J call TRBJ2-2, with 7 bases matching TRBD1. Germline V CDR1 and CDR2: LGHNA, YSLEER. This CDR3 spans 14 amino acids. Unmatched junction bases numbered 3, after V lost 3 bases and J lost 5 bases. The CDR3 bases are TGCGCCAGCAGCCAGGGACAGCTAACCGGGGAGCTGTTTTTT. The encoded protein is CASSQGQLTGELFF.

CDR3: CASSAGLAGIYEQYF. DNA of the CDR3: TGCGCCAGCAGTGCCGGACTAGCGGGAATCTACGAGCAGTACTTC. V and J are TRBV10-2 and TRBJ2-7, with TRBD2 matching over 12 bases. The CDR3 has 15 amino acids. Germline V gene data show CDR1 as WSHSY and CDR2 as SAAADI. V was pared by 4 bases and J by 3 bases, with 4 bases of the junction left unmatched.